Below are 8 T cell receptor beta chains sequenced from a single sample in a study of tumor-infiltrating lymphocytes in primary liver carcinoma. Production of TCR beta cDNA used around 460 ng total RNA together with a constant-region primer. Researchers made the TCR beta libraries by running three nested multiplex PCR rounds with slightly modified ARM-PCR. Both of the initial two PCR rounds ran for about 9 cycles and employed TRBV1-TRBV30 forward primers alongside a C-beta reverse primer. From the multiplex PCR reads, TCRdb called clonotypes with MiXCR, one entry per CDR3 protein. The sample yields approximately 46,000 distinct CDR3 sequences, approximately 71% seen once. The study co-extracted DNA and RNA from around 20-30 mg of unsorted bulk tissue. Sequencing was performed on tumor-adjacent normal liver tissue. The source of these receptors is a woman aged 25 to 39 with primary liver carcinoma and hepatitis B virus infection.

Concerning this clonotype: A much larger clone differs by one base, so this may be a read error. The chain couples TRBV5-1 to TRBJ2-3; D call uncertain. The germline V gene encodes CDR1 SGHRS and CDR2 YFSETQ. CDR3 length equals 13 residues. CDR3 in DNA: TGCACCAGCAGCCTGCTGGGGACAGATACGCAGTATTTT. This codes for CTSSLLGTDTQYF.

Comment on this clonotype: One end of the junction is discordant with germline, which a read error may explain. This rearrangement joins TRBV7-9 to TRBJ2-7; the match to TRBD2 covers 7 bases. The CDR3 runs 14 residues. CDR1 and CDR2 (germline): SEHNR, FQNEAQ (reference sequence). CDR3 sequence reads: CASISGGLYYEQYF. The CDR3 DNA is TGTGCCAGCATCTCGGGAGGCCTCTACTACGAGCAATACTTC.

Of note for this clonotype: Germline is not matched at one junction end, which may reflect a read error. CDR3 coding DNA: TGTGCCAACGGGCTGCTCCTATACGATGAACAGTTCTTC. Protein sequence: CANGLLLYDEQFF. V gene TRBV6-2 or TRBV6-3 combines with J gene TRBJ2-1, with D unclear. The CDR3 extends over 13 amino acids. Germline CDR1 and CDR2: MNHEY and SVGEGT.

As for this clonotype: Relative to the germline gene, one junction end is altered; a read error may explain this. The chain carries TRBV11-2 and TRBJ2-7; D ambiguous. This CDR3 region has 11 residues. Germline V gene lookup returns CDR1 SGHAT and CDR2 FQNNGV. Written as DNA, the CDR3 is TGTGCCAGCAGCCGAGCCAATGAGCGGTACTTC. Protein product: CASSRANERYF.

As regards this clonotype: Given the absence of the conserved phenylalanine or tryptophan at the CDR3 end, a read error is likely. The chain carries TRBV6-1 and TRBJ2-3; 14 bases fit TRBD2. The CDR3 consists of 15 residues. The germline V gene has CDR1 MNHNS and CDR2 SASEGT. CDR3 DNA sequence: TGTGCTAGCAGCGGGACTAGCGGGAGTTCAGATACGCAGTATTCT. This translates into CASSGTSGSSDTQYS.

Comments on this clonotype: Its ends do not fully match the called genes, so a read error is possible. The chain combines TRBV7-3 with TRBJ2-1, with D perhaps TRBD1 (5 bases). Looked up from germline, CDR1 is SGHTA and CDR2 is FQGTGA. This CDR3 contains 15 residues. The CDR3 bases are TGTGTCAGCAGCTTCCAGGGAAGCTCTTACAATGAGCAGTTTTTC. This encodes CVSSFQGSSYNEQFF.

Concerning this clonotype itself: One junction end disagrees with the germline gene, perhaps due to a read error. The rearrangement uses TRBV11-2 and TRBJ2-3; D may be TRBD2 (6 bases). Germline V gives CDR1 SGHAT, CDR2 FQNNGV. The CDR3 totals 14 residues. The CDR3 protein is CDSSPGRGTDTQCF. The CDR3 nucleotides are TGTGACAGTAGCCCCGGGCGGGGCACAGATACGCAGTGTTTT.

As for this clonotype: The junction departs from the called germline gene at one end, perhaps through a read error. V gene TRBV4-1 combines with J gene TRBJ2-1, with TRBD1 as a possible D gene (7 bases). The CDR3 runs to 15 residues. Germline values: CDR1 MGHRA, CDR2 YSYEKL. The CDR3 spells CASSQEPGGNNELFF. CDR3 sequence (DNA): TGCGCCAGCAGCCAAGAGCCAGGGGGGAACAATGAGCTGTTCTTC.